The 13 T cell receptor beta chains in this list originate from one sample, sequenced in a study of PD-L1 blockade in urothelial cancer. The time point: pretreatment peripheral blood. The protocol was immunoSEQ multiplex PCR, while the TCRdb copy is restricted to in-frame clones and leaves out a portion. The profile shows under 55,000 clones, about 88% of them singletons. The sample consisted of PBMCs, taken around atezolizumab (anti-PD-L1) treatment. These receptors came from a donor older than 35 with urothelial cancer.

The chain is built from TRBV27 and TRBJ2-1; TRBD1 might be the D (5 bases). Between the trimmed V and J ends, which lost 5 bases and 6 bases, there was a span of 11 bases. The germline CDR1 and CDR2 sequences are MNHEY and SMNVEV (reference sequence). The CDR3 consists of 13 residues. The CDR3 sequence: CASSRGPPNEQFF. CDR3 sequence (DNA): TGTGCCAGCAGTAGGGGTCCTCCCAATGAGCAGTTCTTC.

The V call is TRBV7-2, the J call TRBJ2-7, with a weak D call TRBD2 (6 bases). Germline values: CDR1 SGHTA, CDR2 FQGNSA. The V and J ends lost 4 bases and 9 bases respectively, with 16 bases between them. This CDR3 contains 13 residues. This chain's CDR3 is CASSSDSGVGQYF. CDR3 nucleotide sequence: TGTGCCAGCAGCTCCGACTCGGGGGTGGGGCAGTACTTC.

V is TRBV7-8 and J is TRBJ2-6; D remains ambiguous. Germline values: CDR1 SGHVS, CDR2 FQNEAQ. Trimming removed 3 bases at V and 2 bases at J, with 11 bases between. The CDR3 runs 16 residues. CDR3 region: CASSFFPTAGANVLTF. As DNA, the CDR3 is TGTGCCAGCAGCTTTTTCCCCACTGCTGGGGCCAACGTCCTGACTTTC.

This clone was recorded at least ten times. The rearrangement joins TRBV19 to TRBJ2-7; TRBD2 matches 14 bases. This CDR3 is 17 amino acids long. Trimming cost V 6 bases and J 6 bases; bases outside gene matches: 13. The germline V gene encodes CDR1 LNHDA and CDR2 SQIVND (reference sequence). For the CDR3, the DNA is TGTGCCAGTAGCCGACTAGCGGGAGGGGAGGGGGATGGCGAGCAGTACTTC. This encodes CASSRLAGGEGDGEQYF. The whole variable domain, filled in from reference TRBV19 and TRBJ2-7, reads DGGITQSPKYLFRKEGQNVTLSCEQNLNHDAMYWYRQDPGQGLRLIYYSQIVNDFQKGDIAEGYSVSREKKESFPLTVTSAQKNPTAFYLCASSRLAGGEGDGEQYFGPGTRLTVT.

This clone was seen a few times. The chain combines TRBV19 with TRBJ2-6; the match to TRBD1 covers 7 bases. The junction had 8 bases not matched to a gene; V was cut back by 6 bases and J by 0 bases. The CDR3 loop spans 17 amino acids. Germline-derived CDR1 and CDR2 are LNHDA and SQIVND (reference sequence). This CDR3 is CASSPDRASSGANVLTF. The CDR3 DNA reads as TGTGCCAGTAGCCCCGACAGGGCCAGCTCTGGGGCCAACGTCCTGACTTTC.

V and J are TRBV7-8 and TRBJ1-4; D not certain. Trimming removed 3 bases from V and 2 bases from J, with 7 bases in between. The germline CDR1 and CDR2 sequences are SGHVS and FQNEAQ. The CDR3 consists of 14 residues. The CDR3 DNA reads as TGTGCCAGCAGCTTCGTAGAGACTAATGAAAAACTGTTTTTT. Translated, it gives CASSFVETNEKLFF. The full variable domain, in which reference TRBV7-8 and TRBJ1-4 provide the parts outside the CDR3, is GAGVSQSPRYKVAKRGQDVALRCDPISGHVSLFWYQQALGQGPEFLTYFQNEAQLDKSGLPSDRFFAERPEGSVSTLKIQRTQQEDSAVYLCASSFVETNEKLFFGSGTQLSVL.

The J gene is TRBJ1-5, the V gene TRBV5-8, with D perhaps matching TRBD1 (6 bases). V was trimmed by 5 bases and J by 3 bases, leaving 9 bases between them. The CDR3 is 13 residues long. Germline V gives CDR1 SGHTS, CDR2 YDEGEE. The CDR3, as DNA: TGTGCCAGCAGGGACAGCCACAATCAGCCCCAGCATTTT. It specifies CASRDSHNQPQHF. The whole variable domain, remainder taken from reference TRBV5-8 and TRBJ1-5, is EAGVTQSPTHLIKTRGQQATLRCSPISGHTSVYWYQQALGLGLQFLLWYDEGEERNRGNFPPRFSGRQFPNYSSELNVNALELEDSALYLCASRDSHNQPQHFGDGTRLSIL.

With regard to this clone: Other DNA sequences in the sample encode the same CDR3. The chain couples TRBV7-2 to TRBJ1-1, with D uncertain. Trimming took off 1 base at V and 5 bases at J, with 11 bases between the two ends. This CDR3 region has 14 residues. Germline-derived CDR1 and CDR2 are SGHTA and FQGNSA. DNA for the CDR3: TGTGCCAGCAGCTTAGGTGGAGCGGGTACTGAAGCTTTCTTT. Translated, it gives CASSLGGAGTEAFF.

The V and J genes are TRBV7-9 and TRBJ1-1; D is ambiguous. V was pared by 2 bases and J by 1 base, with 11 bases between. The V gene's germline CDR1 is SEHNR and CDR2 FQNEAQ (reference sequence). This CDR3 is built from 15 residues. DNA of the CDR3: TGTGCCAGCAGCTTAAGTCACGGTGCGAACACTGAAGCTTTCTTT. Protein product: CASSLSHGANTEAFF.

The chain recombines TRBV9 with TRBJ2-5; TRBD2 matches 7 bases. The CDR3 sequence is 15 residues long. Trimming at V came to 3 bases and at J to 0 bases, leaving 5 bases not matched to a gene. CDR1 SGDLS and CDR2 YYNGEE come from the germline V gene. The CDR3 loop reads CASSAREGHQETQYF. The CDR3 nucleotides read TGTGCCAGCAGCGCGAGGGAGGGCCACCAAGAGACCCAGTACTTC.

The V and J genes are TRBV7-2 and TRBJ1-2; 8 bases are a match to TRBD1. This CDR3 has 15 amino acids. The junction had 8 bases not matched to a gene; V was cut back by 4 bases and J by 4 bases. The germline CDR1 and CDR2 sequences are SGHTA and FQGNSA. DNA of the CDR3: TGTGCCAGCAGCTCGCAGGGGGCGGGGGTCTATGGCTACACCTTC. Its protein is CASSSQGAGVYGYTF.

This clone was picked up one time. The chain combines TRBV9 with TRBJ2-3, with TRBD2 matching 7 bases. Germline lookup yields CDR1 SGDLS and CDR2 YYNGEE. CDR3 length: 17 residues. The junction had 12 bases not matched to a gene; V was cut back by 3 bases and J by 2 bases. CDR3 protein: CASSALGAGDPTDTQYF. The DNA for the CDR3 is TGTGCCAGCAGCGCCCTTGGGGCGGGAGACCCCACAGATACGCAGTATTTT. Drawing the rest from reference TRBV9 and TRBJ2-3, the complete variable domain is DSGVTQTPKHLITATGQRVTLRCSPRSGDLSVYWYQQSLDQGLQFLIQYYNGEERAKGNILERFSAQQFPDLHSELNLSSLELGDSALYFCASSALGAGDPTDTQYFGPGTRLTVL.

J is TRBJ2-2 and V is TRBV10-3; D gene uncertain. V gave up 10 bases and J gave up 6 bases, with 15 bases separating them. Looked up from germline, CDR1 is ENHRY and CDR2 is SYGVKD. The CDR3 is made up of 13 amino acids. CDR3 sequence reads: CASSGSEAGELFF. In DNA form, the CDR3 reads TGTGCCAGCTCCGGGTCCGAGGCCGGGGAGCTGTTTTTT.